Listed below are T cell receptor beta chains from one sample, sequenced in a study of human T cells and chemical hapten exposure. TCRdb used MiXCR to reprocess the RACE reads, holding one entry per CDR3 protein. The sample contains roughly 200,000 distinct CDR3 sequences, 20% to 25% of which appear only once. The sequenced sample was whole blood, obtained in connection with sensitization to the hapten diphenylcyclopropenone (DPC). The source is a woman aged 50 to 60 with alopecia areata. Some clones in this sample may be carry-over from other donors' samples. Both conserved end residues are part of each CDR3. A D gene is named only where the DNA matches it firmly. Size is omitted from some rows. Given values are once, few, many or a class for expanded clones.

clone_size d_call j_call v_call cdr3_nt cdr3_aa
few TRBD1 TRBJ1-1 TRBV5-4 TGTGCCAGCAGCCCGGGACAGGGGGCGGAAGCTTTCTTT CASSPGQGAEAFF
many TRBD2 TRBJ2-1 TRBV12-3/TRBV12-4 TGTGCCAGCGCCGGCGGGAGCTACAATGAGCAGTTCTTC CASAGGSYNEQFF
- TRBD2 TRBJ2-1 TRBV2 TGTGCCAGCAGGGGAAGACTAGCTGGTTACAATGAGCAGTTCTTC CASRGRLAGYNEQFF
many - TRBJ2-7 TRBV27 TGTGCCAGCAGTTGGCGGGCAGGGCACGAGCAGTACTTC CASSWRAGHEQYF
- - TRBJ1-2 TRBV9 TGTGCCAGCAGCACGGGGCTCTTCGGTGGCTACACCTTC CASSTGLFGGYTF
few - TRBJ1-4 TRBV5-1 TGCGCCAGCAGCTTGACAGGAATTGATGAAAAACTGTTTTTT CASSLTGIDEKLFF
many - TRBJ2-5 TRBV2 TGTGCCAGCAACCTGGAGGTCCGAAAGACCCAGTACTTC CASNLEVRKTQYF
- - TRBJ2-1 TRBV21-1 TGTGCCAGCAGCATCCTAGCGGGAAGTGATTACAATGAGCAGTTCTTC CASSILAGSDYNEQFF
many - TRBJ2-1 TRBV20-1 TGCAGTGCCCCTCAACCTGGCTACAATGAGCAGTTCTTC CSAPQPGYNEQFF
- - TRBJ2-2 TRBV14 TGTGCCAGCAGCCAGAGGCGACTAGACACCGGGGAGCTGTTTTTT CASSQRRLDTGELFF
- - TRBJ1-4 TRBV15 TGTGCCACCAGCAGAGATCGTCAGGGAAATGAAAAACTGTTTTTT CATSRDRQGNEKLFF
few - TRBJ1-5 TRBV4-2 TGTGCCAGCAGCCAAGGATTCCGGGACAGCAATCAGCCCCAGCATTTT CASSQGFRDSNQPQHF